These 26 T cell receptor beta chains came from one sample sequenced in a study of T cell therapy after organ transplantation. Sample time point: 20-29 weeks after completion of therapy. Antigens for these TCRs are unknown. Clones were sequenced by immunoSEQ multiplex PCR, and TCRdb holds only the in-frame ones, with some missing. The table lists around 19,000 clones, 80% to 85% of them singletons. The sequenced sample was CD8+ T cells from blood, obtained after autologous CMV-specific T cell therapy. The receptors originated from a human patient who had received a solid organ transplant and had CMV disease. Part of the T cell pool may stem from the graft donor.

The chain employs TRBV9 and TRBJ1-3, with D possibly matching TRBD1 (5 bases). Germline CDR1 reads SGDLS; CDR2 reads YYNGEE. The V end was cut by 4 bases, the J end by 6 bases, with 14 bases between. The CDR3 consists of 14 residues. The CDR3 spells CASSLGDGLNTIYF. Written as DNA, the CDR3 is TGTGCCAGCAGCTTGGGGGACGGTTTAAACACCATATATTTT.

As for this clone: The junction differs from germline at one of its ends, possibly a read error. The chain is built from TRBV30 and TRBJ2-1; D is unclear. CDR3 length: 13 residues. Germline assignment: CDR1 GTSNPN and CDR2 SVGIG (reference sequence). In DNA form, the CDR3 reads TGTGTCTGGAGTGTAGCTATTGGCAATGAGCAGTTCTTC. It specifies CVWSVAIGNEQFF.

This clone was recorded once. This chain links TRBV28 with TRBJ2-7; D not certain. V lost 5 bases and J 2 bases, leaving 7 bases between the germline ends. In germline, CDR1 is MDHEN, CDR2 SYDVKM. This CDR3 has 12 residues. The CDR3 bases are TGTGCCAGCAGTGCCGGGCCCTACGAGCAGTACTTC. Amino acid sequence: CASSAGPYEQYF.

The chain links TRBV4-1 to TRBJ2-5; D is possibly TRBD1 or TRBD2 (7 bases each). Trimming removed 4 bases from V and 11 bases from J, with 20 bases in between. This CDR3 is built from 14 residues. Per the germline V gene, CDR1 is MGHRA and CDR2 is YSYEKL. CDR3 residues: CASSPGEGAEEQYF. CDR3 bases: TGCGCCAGCAGCCCCGGGGAGGGGGCGGAAGAGCAGTACTTC.

This chain joins TRBV5-4 and TRBJ2-5; either TRBD1 or TRBD2 may supply D (6 bases each). The germline V gene encodes CDR1 SGHNT and CDR2 YYREEE (reference sequence). The CDR3 is 13 amino acids. V lost 5 bases, J lost 5 bases, and 13 bases lay in between. This chain's CDR3 is CASRFRGVETQYF. CDR3 coding DNA: TGTGCCAGCAGGTTTAGGGGGGTGGAGACCCAGTACTTC.

The chain employs TRBV7-2 and TRBJ2-1, with TRBD2 identical over 7 bases. Losses at the gene ends were 5 bases for V and 4 bases for J; bases not matched to a gene: 14. The CDR3 totals 17 residues. The germline V gene encodes CDR1 SGHTA and CDR2 FQGNSA. The CDR3 DNA reads as TGTGCCAGCAGCAGACCCGAGGCGGGACTACCTTACAATGAGCAGTTCTTC. It yields the protein CASSRPEAGLPYNEQFF. Combining the CDR3 with reference TRBV7-2 and TRBJ2-1 gives the whole variable domain GAGVSQSPSNKVTEKGKDVELRCDPISGHTALYWYRQSLGQGLEFLIYFQGNSAPDKSGLPSDRFSAERTGGSVSTLTIQRTQQEDSAVYLCASSRPEAGLPYNEQFFGPGTRLTVL.

The chain links TRBV6-5 to TRBJ2-7; D gene ambiguous. Germline V gene lookup returns CDR1 MNHEY and CDR2 SVGAGI. The V gene lost 2 bases and the J gene lost 5 bases, with 7 bases spanning the gap. The CDR3 length is 12 residues. CDR3 sequence reads: CASSYGFHEQYF. CDR3 DNA: TGTGCCAGCAGTTACGGGTTCCACGAGCAGTACTTC.

This chain connects TRBV19 to TRBJ2-3, with D hard to call. The CDR3 is made up of 12 amino acids. Germline V CDR1 and CDR2: LNHDA, SQIVND (reference sequence). V lost 6 bases and J 1 base, leaving 5 bases between the germline ends. The CDR3 reads CASRYGTDTQYF. The CDR3 DNA is TGTGCCAGTAGGTACGGCACAGATACGCAGTATTTT.

The chain combines TRBV27 with TRBJ1-2; D unclear. In germline, CDR1 is MNHEY, CDR2 SMNVEV (reference sequence). V lost 4 bases, J lost 3 bases, and 12 bases lay in between. The CDR3 is 14 amino acids. Here the CDR3 DNA reads TGTGCCAGCAGTTCGGACGGTTCCTACTATGGCTACACCTTC. Translating gives CASSSDGSYYGYTF.

V and J are TRBV28 and TRBJ1-1, with no clear D. This CDR3 region has 14 residues. The germline CDR1 and CDR2 sequences are MDHEN and SYDVKM. Trimming took 5 bases from V and 3 from J, leaving 13 bases between them. CDR3 protein: CASSLPGVDTEAFF. CDR3 DNA sequence: TGTGCCAGCAGTCTCCCCGGGGTGGACACTGAAGCTTTCTTT.

The chain is built from TRBV5-8 and TRBJ1-5, with D possibly TRBD1 on 5 matching bases. CDR1 is SGHTS and CDR2 is YDEGEE in the germline V gene. V lost 0 bases to trimming and J lost 6 bases, with 13 bases between them. The CDR3 has 15 amino acids. CDR3 in amino acids: CASSLAYRMGQPQHF. The CDR3 DNA sequence: TGTGCCAGCAGCTTGGCCTACAGGATGGGTCAGCCCCAGCATTTT. Supplemented by reference TRBV5-8 and TRBJ1-5, the full variable domain reads EAGVTQSPTHLIKTRGQQATLRCSPISGHTSVYWYQQALGLGLQFLLWYDEGEERNRGNFPPRFSGRQFPNYSSELNVNALELEDSALYLCASSLAYRMGQPQHFGDGTRLSIL.

The chain links TRBV13 to TRBJ1-2, with D unclear. This CDR3 contains 14 residues. The ends were cut back, 5 bases at V and 0 bases at J, with 10 bases in the middle. CDR1 and CDR2 (germline): PRHDT, FYEKMQ (reference sequence). The CDR3 spells CASSPRTANYGYTF. The CDR3 DNA reads as TGTGCCAGCAGCCCCCGGACGGCTAACTATGGCTACACCTTC.

The chain links TRBV7-9 to TRBJ2-1, with D possibly being TRBD2 (5 bases). V lost 11 bases, J lost 9 bases, and 11 bases lay in between. CDR3 length equals 10 residues. Germline values: CDR1 SEHNR, CDR2 FQNEAQ (reference sequence). CDR3 bases: TGTGCCGGGCGACGGGGTGAGCAGTTCTTC. Its protein product is CAGRRGEQFF.

The chain couples TRBV30 to TRBJ2-7; the match to TRBD1 covers 9 bases. CDR1 and CDR2 (germline): GTSNPN, SVGIG (reference sequence). V dropped 1 base and J dropped 2; count of bases not matched to a gene: 6. There are 15 residues in the CDR3. In DNA form, the CDR3 reads TGTGCCTGGAGTGCCCGGGACAGGGTGCCCTACGAGCAGTACTTC. Protein: CAWSARDRVPYEQYF.

CDR3 DNA: TGTGCCAGCAGGTACTCGGGGGGGCCAGATACGCAGTATTTT. Amino acids: CASRYSGGPDTQYF. The J gene is TRBJ2-3, the V gene TRBV5-4, with 8 bases aligning to TRBD2. This CDR3 region has 14 residues. J gave up 4 bases and V 5 bases, and 6 bases lay outside the gene matches. Per the germline V gene, CDR1 is SGHNT and CDR2 is YYREEE (reference sequence).

The chain recombines TRBV16 with TRBJ2-4; tentative D call: TRBD2 (5 bases). Germline CDR1 and CDR2: KGHSY and FQNENV. This CDR3 has 15 residues. Trimming stripped 3 bases from V and 3 bases from J, with 12 bases between. CDR3 amino acids: CASSHSRGIKNIQYF. DNA of the CDR3: TGTGCCAGCAGCCACAGCAGAGGGATCAAAAACATTCAGTACTTC. The entire variable domain, with the rest obtained from reference TRBV16 and TRBJ2-4, is as follows: GEEVAQTPKHLVRGEGQKAKLYCAPIKGHSYVFWYQQVLKNEFKFLISFQNENVFDETGMPKERFSAKCLPNSPCSLEIQATKLEDSAVYFCASSHSRGIKNIQYFGAGTRLSVL.

This clone has just a few counts. The chain combines TRBV2 with TRBJ2-7; 7 bases are shared with TRBD1. Germline lookup yields CDR1 SNHLY and CDR2 FYNNEI. J was trimmed by 2 bases and V by 4 bases; bases with no gene match: 11. There are 16 residues in the CDR3. Here the CDR3 DNA reads TGTGCCAGCAGTGCCGGCACCGGGACAGAAACCTACGAGCAGTACTTC. Protein: CASSAGTGTETYEQYF.

Only a few counts were recorded for this clone. J is TRBJ1-6 and V is TRBV6-5; D is possibly TRBD1 (6 bases). This CDR3 spans 14 amino acids. Per the germline V gene, CDR1 is MNHEY and CDR2 is SVGAGI. V was clipped by 6 bases and J by 10 bases, with 16 bases between them. The CDR3 DNA follows: TGTGCCAGCAGCCCCGGGACATCGGGCTCACCCCTCCACTTT. It translates to CASSPGTSGSPLHF.

This clone was detected only once. V usage is TRBV28 and J usage is TRBJ2-2; D is undetermined. Germline CDR1 and CDR2: MDHEN and SYDVKM. The CDR3 runs 13 residues. Trimming cost V 6 bases and J 6 bases, with 11 bases left between them. CDR3 sequence (DNA): TGTGCCAGCAGACTTCAAGCCCCCGGGGAGCTGTTTTTT. The encoded protein is CASRLQAPGELFF.

J is TRBJ2-6 and V is TRBV10-3, with D possibly being TRBD2 (5 bases). The germline gives CDR1 ENHRY, CDR2 SYGVKD. This CDR3 comprises 17 residues. Trimming cost V 4 bases and J 2 bases, with 15 bases left between them. CDR3 protein: CAISALPRGPGANVLTF. DNA of the CDR3: TGTGCCATCAGTGCGCTCCCCCGCGGGCCTGGGGCCAACGTCCTGACTTTC.

J is TRBJ1-2 and V is TRBV7-2; TRBD1 matches at 7 bases. CDR1 and CDR2 (germline): SGHTA, FQGNSA. This CDR3 has 13 amino acids. Losses at the gene ends were 5 bases for V and 4 bases for J; bases not matched to a gene: 4. The CDR3 is CASSPTGFYGYTF. Written as DNA, the CDR3 is TGTGCCAGCAGCCCGACAGGGTTCTATGGCTACACCTTC.

The V call is TRBV5-4, the J call TRBJ2-7; 8 bases are a match to TRBD2. The germline gives CDR1 SGHNT, CDR2 YYREEE (reference sequence). The ends lost 4 bases at V and 2 bases at J; junction bases unmatched: 8. This CDR3 contains 15 residues. The CDR3 reads CASSLGGGPPYEQYF. CDR3 sequence (DNA): TGTGCCAGCAGCCTCGGGGGGGGTCCCCCCTACGAGCAGTACTTC.

The genes are TRBV6-5 and TRBJ1-5, with D possibly being TRBD1 (5 bases). Germline V CDR1 and CDR2: MNHEY, SVGAGI. Trimming stripped 5 bases from V and 3 bases from J, with 11 bases between. The CDR3 is 14 amino acids. The CDR3 loop reads CASSDDSYNQPQHF. The CDR3 coding sequence is TGTGCCAGCAGTGACGACAGTTACAATCAGCCCCAGCATTTT.

The V call is TRBV7-9, the J call TRBJ2-3, with D perhaps TRBD2 (6 bases). V lost 2 bases and J 0 bases, leaving 9 bases between the germline ends. The germline V gene has CDR1 SEHNR and CDR2 FQNEAQ (reference sequence). There are 15 residues in the CDR3. The CDR3, as DNA: TGTGCCAGCAGCTTACTAGCGCCCAGCACAGATACGCAGTATTTT. It yields the protein CASSLLAPSTDTQYF.

This chain connects TRBV6-5 to TRBJ2-6, with no clear D. The CDR3 sequence is 15 residues long. V was pared by 2 bases and J by 4 bases, with 9 bases between. Germline-derived CDR1 and CDR2 are MNHEY and SVGAGI. For the CDR3, the DNA is TGTGCCAGCAGTTACCAGACAACCGGGGCCAACGTCCTGACTTTC. Translating gives CASSYQTTGANVLTF.

The chain employs TRBV4-1 and TRBJ1-2; possible D gene TRBD1, 5 bases. Germline V lookup: CDR1 MGHRA, CDR2 YSYEKL. CDR3 size: 14 residues. The V and J ends lost 5 bases and 4 bases respectively, with 14 bases between them. The CDR3 sequence: CASSGGSFSYGYTF. The CDR3 DNA follows: TGCGCCAGCAGCGGGGGGTCCTTCTCCTATGGCTACACCTTC.